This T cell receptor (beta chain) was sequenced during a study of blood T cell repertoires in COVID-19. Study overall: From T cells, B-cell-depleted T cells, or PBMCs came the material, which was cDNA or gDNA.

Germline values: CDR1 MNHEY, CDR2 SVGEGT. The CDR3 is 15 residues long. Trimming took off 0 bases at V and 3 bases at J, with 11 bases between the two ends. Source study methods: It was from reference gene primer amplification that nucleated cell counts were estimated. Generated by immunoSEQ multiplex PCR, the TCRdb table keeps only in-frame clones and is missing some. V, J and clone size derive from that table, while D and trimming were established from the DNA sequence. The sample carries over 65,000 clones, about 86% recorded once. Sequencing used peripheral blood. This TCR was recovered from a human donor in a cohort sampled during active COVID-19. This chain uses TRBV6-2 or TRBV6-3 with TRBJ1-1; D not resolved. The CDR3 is CASSYSMTGDTEAFF. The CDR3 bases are TGTGCCAGCAGTTACTCGATGACTGGCGACACTGAAGCTTTCTTT.